This T cell receptor beta chain was documented in a study of blood T cells in healthy people across ages. For the second PCR, which ran for roughly 6 to 12 cycles, a sample-barcoded 5' primer and a J-beta primer mix were used. MiXCR was run by TCRdb on the 5' RACE reads, yielding one entry per CDR3 protein. The sample has roughly 700,000 distinct CDR3 sequences, more than 20% seen once. This clonotype was seen a handful of times. V lost 4 bases and J 7 bases, leaving 14 bases between the germline ends. CDR3 size: 13 residues. Per the germline V gene, CDR1 is DFQATT and CDR2 is SNEGSKA (reference sequence). Isolated per sample were at least 6.5 million PBMCs. The same data also contributed to another study, on T cells of mothers and their children. Per that study: Slightly higher overlap, not significant, was seen in related mother-child pairs than in unrelated pairs. The analysis detected no persistent microchimeric T cell clones.

What was sequenced was blood. V is TRBV20-1 and J is TRBJ2-1; D possibly corresponds to TRBD2 (6 bases). This clonotype originated in a boy between 10 and 17 years old in good health. CDR3 amino acids: CSANPPGGNEQFF. In DNA form, the CDR3 reads TGCAGTGCTAACCCCCCTGGGGGGAATGAGCAGTTCTTC.